What follows is one T cell receptor (beta chain) and its context. Its target is unknown. This CDR3 comprises 14 residues. V shed 2 bases and J shed 1 base, with 8 bases lying between them. In germline, CDR1 is MNHNY, CDR2 SVGAGI (reference sequence). These data come from a study of T cell repertoires in cytomegalovirus infection. Regarding the study as a whole: Clonotypes of TCR beta that were HLA-C-restricted and CMV-specific dominated the ex vivo response. Public TCR beta family frequency separated CMV-and-HLA carriers, including in an independent cohort.

TCRdb used MiXCR to reprocess the reads, holding one entry per CDR3 protein. The repertoire holds some 400,000 distinct CDR3 sequences, with 15% to 20% as singletons. V gene TRBV6-6 combines with J gene TRBJ1-1; tentatively, D is TRBD1 (6 bases). Input material: PBMCs. The receptor's source is a human donor in good health (CMV status not recorded). Some clones in this sample may be carry-over from other donors' samples. Here the CDR3 DNA reads TGTGCCAGCAGTTACCTGACAGGGAACACTGAAGCTTTCTTT. Its translation is CASSYLTGNTEAFF.